What follows are 16 T cell receptor beta chains derived from one specimen sequenced in a study of cytomegalovirus exposure and HLA in healthy donors. The PCR had 60 Vbeta and 13 Jbeta primers. Clones were sequenced by immunoSEQ multiplex PCR, and TCRdb holds only the in-frame ones, with some missing. The sample holds about 180,000 clones, 84% seen once. Sequencing was performed on PBMCs. The receptor source for this set is a girl aged 2-10 years in good health and CMV-seropositive.

The CDR3 region is CAISGEGANYGYTF. The CDR3 DNA reads TGTGCCATCAGTGGCGAGGGAGCGAACTATGGCTACACCTTC. The V and J genes are TRBV10-3 and TRBJ1-2; D gene ambiguous. The CDR3 totals 14 residues. V was trimmed by 4 bases and J by 2 bases, leaving 11 bases between them. CDR1 is ENHRY and CDR2 is SYGVKD in the germline V gene.

This sequence joins TRBV19 and TRBJ2-7, with D maybe TRBD1 (6 bases). V lost 5 bases to trimming and J lost 0 bases, with 17 bases between them. From germline, CDR1 is LNHDA and CDR2 SQIVND (reference sequence). The CDR3 has 16 amino acids. The CDR3 nucleotides are TGTGCCAGTAGTCAAGCCCACCGGGACAACTCCTACGAGCAGTACTTC. It encodes CASSQAHRDNSYEQYF.

In regard to this clone: The DNA is omitted, as the CDR3 cannot be located on it reliably, and the CDR3 follows TCRdb's listing. The V gene is TRBV2, the J gene TRBJ1-5; TRBD1 is the table's D call, not checked against the DNA. CDR1 and CDR2 from the germline V gene are SNHLY and FYNNEI. The CDR3 region is 14 residues in length, termini included. This CDR3 reads CASILDRVDQPQHF.

The J gene is TRBJ1-5, the V gene TRBV19, with D hard to call. The CDR3 runs to 14 residues. V lost 5 bases and J lost 10, with 18 bases in between. Germline lookup yields CDR1 LNHDA and CDR2 SQIVND (reference sequence). The CDR3 DNA is TGTGCCAGTAGTCTCCTCCTTAGCCCGCCACCCCAGCATTTT. Translation gives CASSLLLSPPPQHF.

CDR3 protein: CSVARDTQYF. Written as DNA, the CDR3 is TGCAGCGTTGCTCGAGATACGCAGTATTTT. The chain joins TRBV29-1 to TRBJ2-3; D is unresolved. CDR1 is SQVTM and CDR2 is ANQGSEA in the germline V gene. The CDR3 length is 10 residues. Trimming removed 4 bases at V and 5 bases at J, with 4 bases between.

The chain couples TRBV9 to TRBJ2-1; D is perhaps TRBD2 (7 bases). Germline V gene sequence: CDR1 SGDLS, CDR2 YYNGEE. V was trimmed by 0 bases and J by 6 bases, leaving 16 bases between them. The CDR3 has 16 amino acids. DNA of the CDR3: TGTGCCAGCAGCGTAGAGGGGGGGTCAGGGGTCAATGAGCAGTTCTTC. Encoded protein: CASSVEGGSGVNEQFF.

The chain has TRBV29-1 and TRBJ2-2, with D possibly matching TRBD2 (5 bases). This CDR3 is built from 16 residues. Germline V gene sequence: CDR1 SQVTM, CDR2 ANQGSEA. Trimming took off 1 base at V and 7 bases at J, with 19 bases between the two ends. CDR3 loop: CSVEVTPRLAGGELFF. CDR3 DNA sequence: TGCAGCGTTGAAGTCACACCCAGGCTAGCCGGCGGGGAGCTGTTTTTT.

The V and J genes are TRBV18 and TRBJ2-7; 9 bases agree with TRBD2. Trimming cost V 6 bases and J 2 bases; bases outside gene matches: 5. This CDR3 has 14 amino acids. The germline CDR1 and CDR2 sequences are KGHSH and LQKENI. CDR3 region: CASSPTSGTYEQYF. The CDR3 DNA reads as TGTGCCAGCTCCCCGACTAGCGGTACCTACGAGCAGTACTTC. The full variable domain, rest sourced from reference TRBV18 and TRBJ2-7, is NAGVMQNPRHLVRRRGQEARLRCSPMKGHSHVYWYRQLPEEGLKFMVYLQKENIIDESGMPKERFSAEFPKEGPSILRIQQVVRGDSAAYFCASSPTSGTYEQYFGPGTRLTVT.

V is TRBV11-1 and J is TRBJ2-1; no reliable D call. Looked up from germline, CDR1 is SGHAT and CDR2 is FQDESV (reference sequence). The CDR3 consists of 16 residues. V was pared by 1 base and J by 0 bases, with 10 bases between. CDR3 loop: CASSLGPESSYNEQFF. The CDR3 region has the DNA TGTGCCAGCAGCTTAGGTCCAGAAAGCTCCTACAATGAGCAGTTCTTC.

The gene calls are TRBV6-1 and TRBJ1-2, with D hard to call. Trimming cost V 2 bases and J 10 bases, with 17 bases left between them. Looked up from germline, CDR1 is MNHNS and CDR2 is SASEGT. This CDR3 spans 14 amino acids. CDR3 coding DNA: TGTGCCAGCAGTGAACGTTTTGGCAACAACTACTACACCTTC. Protein product: CASSERFGNNYYTF.

The chain is built from TRBV5-4 and TRBJ2-3; 7 positions match TRBD1. V dropped 1 base and J dropped 6; count of bases not matched to a gene: 8. There are 15 residues in the CDR3. The V gene's germline CDR1 is SGHNT and CDR2 YYREEE (reference sequence). The CDR3 DNA is TGTGCCAGCAGCTTGAGGGACAGCCTCTCTGATACGCAGTATTTT. Translating it yields CASSLRDSLSDTQYF.

This chain connects TRBV6-5 to TRBJ1-2; a weak D match, TRBD1 (6 bases). The V gene lost 7 bases and the J gene lost 2 bases, with 8 bases spanning the gap. The CDR3 extends over 12 amino acids. CDR1 and CDR2 (germline): MNHEY, SVGAGI. The CDR3 DNA is TGTGCCAGCATAACAGGGAACTATGGCTACACCTTC. As protein: CASITGNYGYTF.

The V gene is TRBV15, the J gene TRBJ1-1; possibly TRBD1 for D (6 bases). CDR3 length: 15 residues. The V gene's germline CDR1 is LNHNV and CDR2 YYDKDF (reference sequence). V was pared by 3 bases and J by 1 base, with 12 bases between. CDR3 protein: CATSRSGHRNTEAFF. The CDR3, as DNA: TGTGCCACCAGCAGGTCGGGACATCGGAACACTGAAGCTTTCTTT.

The chain couples TRBV5-1 to TRBJ2-2, with 7 bases lining up with TRBD1. This CDR3 region has 16 residues. The junction had 7 bases not matched to a gene; V was cut back by 4 bases and J by 1 base. The germline V gene encodes CDR1 SGHRS and CDR2 YFSETQ. CDR3 sequence (DNA): TGCGCCAGCAGCCCCGGGGACAGTAAGAACACCGGGGAGCTGTTTTTT. Its protein is CASSPGDSKNTGELFF.

The chain has TRBV7-6 and TRBJ2-5; 9 bases agree with TRBD1. Germline CDR1 and CDR2: SGHVS and FNYEAQ. This CDR3 comprises 15 residues. Trimming cost V 3 bases and J 0 bases; bases outside gene matches: 2. The DNA for the CDR3 is TGTGCCAGCAGCTTGGACAGGGGATACCAAGAGACCCAGTACTTC. Translation: CASSLDRGYQETQYF.

This clone was detected only once. The J gene is TRBJ2-2, the V gene TRBV19; TRBD1 matches 8 bases. The CDR3 contains 14 residues. V lost 5 bases, J lost 3 bases, and 2 bases stayed unmatched. From germline, CDR1 is LNHDA and CDR2 SQIVND (reference sequence). The DNA for the CDR3 is TGTGCCAGTAGTCCGGACAGGGACACCGGGGAGCTGTTTTTT. It encodes CASSPDRDTGELFF.